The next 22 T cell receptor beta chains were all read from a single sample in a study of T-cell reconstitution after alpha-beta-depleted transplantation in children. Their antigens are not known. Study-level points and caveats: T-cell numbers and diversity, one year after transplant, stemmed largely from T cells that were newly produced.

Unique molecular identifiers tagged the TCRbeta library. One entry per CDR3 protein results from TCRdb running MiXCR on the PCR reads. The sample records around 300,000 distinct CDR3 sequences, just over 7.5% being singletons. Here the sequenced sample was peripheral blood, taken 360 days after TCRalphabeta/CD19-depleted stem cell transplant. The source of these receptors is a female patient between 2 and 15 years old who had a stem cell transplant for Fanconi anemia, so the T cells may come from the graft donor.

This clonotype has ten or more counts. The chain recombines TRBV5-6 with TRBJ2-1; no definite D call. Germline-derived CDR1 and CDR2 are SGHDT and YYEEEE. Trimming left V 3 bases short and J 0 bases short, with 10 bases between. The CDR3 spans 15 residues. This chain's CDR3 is CASSWAGDSYNEQFF. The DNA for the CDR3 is TGTGCCAGCAGCTGGGCCGGAGACTCCTACAATGAGCAGTTCTTC. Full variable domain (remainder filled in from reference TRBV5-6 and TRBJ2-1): DAGVTQSPTHLIKTRGQQVTLRCSPKSGHDTVSWYQQALGQGPQFIFQYYEEEERQRGNFPDRFSGHQFPNYSSELNVNALLLGDSALYLCASSWAGDSYNEQFFGPGTRLTVL.

CDR3 sequence reads: CASSPRGPGDNQPQHF. CDR3 in DNA: TGTGCCAGCTCACCACGGGGACCGGGGGACAATCAGCCCCAGCATTTT. The rearrangement joins TRBV18 to TRBJ1-5; D may be TRBD1 (5 bases). Germline V gene sequence: CDR1 KGHSH, CDR2 LQKENI. V lost 1 base and J 3 bases, leaving 13 bases between the germline ends. CDR3 length equals 16 residues.

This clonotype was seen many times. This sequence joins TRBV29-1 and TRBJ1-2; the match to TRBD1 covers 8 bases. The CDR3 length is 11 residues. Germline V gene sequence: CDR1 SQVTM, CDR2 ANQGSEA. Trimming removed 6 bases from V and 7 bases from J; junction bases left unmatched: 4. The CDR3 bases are TGCAGCGTCCCCAGGGGGCTTGGCTACACCTTC. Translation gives CSVPRGLGYTF. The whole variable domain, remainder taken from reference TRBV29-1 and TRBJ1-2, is SAVISQKPSRDICQRGTSLTIQCQVDSQVTMMFWYRQQPGQSLTLIATANQGSEATYESGFVIDKFPISRPNLTFSTLTVSNMSPEDSSIYLCSVPRGLGYTFGSGTRLTVV.

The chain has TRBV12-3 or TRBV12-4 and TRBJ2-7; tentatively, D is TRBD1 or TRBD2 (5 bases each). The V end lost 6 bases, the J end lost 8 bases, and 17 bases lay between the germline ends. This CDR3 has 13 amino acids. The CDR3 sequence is CASRAITREQQYF. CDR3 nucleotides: TGTGCCAGCAGGGCTATAACCAGGGAGCAGCAGTACTTC.

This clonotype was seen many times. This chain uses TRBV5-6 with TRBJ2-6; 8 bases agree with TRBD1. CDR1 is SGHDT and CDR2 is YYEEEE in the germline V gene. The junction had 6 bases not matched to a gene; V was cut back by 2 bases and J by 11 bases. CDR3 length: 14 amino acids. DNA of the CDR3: TGTGCCAGCAGCTTAGGACAGGGAAGATACGTCCTGACTTTC. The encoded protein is CASSLGQGRYVLTF.

The CDR3 reads CASSLLYKGGRTLSSYEQYV. The CDR3 coding sequence is TGTGCCAGCAGCCTACTTTACAAGGGGGGCAGAACCTTGAGCTCCTACGAGCAGTACGTC. The rearrangement joins TRBV21-1 to TRBJ2-7; the table gives TRBD1 as D, unverified against the DNA. TRBV21-1 is an annotated pseudogene. This CDR3 has 20 amino acids.

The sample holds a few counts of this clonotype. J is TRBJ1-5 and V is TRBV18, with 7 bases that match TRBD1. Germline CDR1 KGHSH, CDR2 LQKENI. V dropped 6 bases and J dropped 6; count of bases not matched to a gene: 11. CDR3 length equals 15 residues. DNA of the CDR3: TGTGCCAGCTCCCGACAGGGAGGAGGAGGTCAGCCCCAGCATTTT. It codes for CASSRQGGGGQPQHF.

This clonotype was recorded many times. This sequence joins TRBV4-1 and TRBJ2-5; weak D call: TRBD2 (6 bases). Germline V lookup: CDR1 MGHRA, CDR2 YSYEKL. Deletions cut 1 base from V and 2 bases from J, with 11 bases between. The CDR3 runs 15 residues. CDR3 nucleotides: TGCGCCAGCAGCCAAGTATTGGGGACTCAAGAGACCCAGTACTTC. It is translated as CASSQVLGTQETQYF.

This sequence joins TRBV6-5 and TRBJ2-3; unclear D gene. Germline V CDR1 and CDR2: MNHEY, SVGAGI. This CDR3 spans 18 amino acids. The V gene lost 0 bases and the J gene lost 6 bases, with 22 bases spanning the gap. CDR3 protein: CASSYSRGLPLSVDTQYF. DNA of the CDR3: TGTGCCAGCAGTTACTCACGTGGCCTCCCATTGTCAGTCGATACGCAGTATTTT.

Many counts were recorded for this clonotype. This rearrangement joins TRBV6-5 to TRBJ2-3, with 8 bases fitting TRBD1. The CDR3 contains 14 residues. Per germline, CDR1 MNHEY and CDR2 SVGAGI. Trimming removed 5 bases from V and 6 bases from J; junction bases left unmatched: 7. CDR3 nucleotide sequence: TGTGCCAGCAGTATCAGGGGGCCAGCGGATACGCAGTATTTT. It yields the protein CASSIRGPADTQYF.

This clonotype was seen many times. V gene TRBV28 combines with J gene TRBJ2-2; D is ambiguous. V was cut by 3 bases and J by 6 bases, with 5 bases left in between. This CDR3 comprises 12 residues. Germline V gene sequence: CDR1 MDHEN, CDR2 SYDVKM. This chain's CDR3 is CASSLVAGELFF. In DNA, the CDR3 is TGTGCCAGCAGTTTGGTGGCCGGGGAGCTGTTTTTT. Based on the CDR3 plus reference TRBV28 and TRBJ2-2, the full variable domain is DVKVTQSSRYLVKRTGEKVFLECVQDMDHENMFWYRQDPGLGLRLIYFSYDVKMKEKGDIPEGYSVSREKKERFSLILESASTNQTSMYLCASSLVAGELFFGEGSRLTVL.

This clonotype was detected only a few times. The CDR3 reads CASRSGHLERYTF. CDR3 DNA: TGTGCCAGCAGGTCGGGACATCTGGAGCGCTACACCTTC. J is TRBJ1-2 and V is TRBV28; D is possibly TRBD1 (6 bases). The V gene's germline CDR1 is MDHEN and CDR2 SYDVKM. With 6 bases removed from V and 9 bases from J, the gap between germline ends came to 17 bases. The CDR3 loop spans 13 amino acids.

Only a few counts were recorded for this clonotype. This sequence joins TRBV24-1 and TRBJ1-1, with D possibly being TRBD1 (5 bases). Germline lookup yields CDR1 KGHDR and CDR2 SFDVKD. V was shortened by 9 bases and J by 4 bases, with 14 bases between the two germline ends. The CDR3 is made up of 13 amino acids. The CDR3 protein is CATSDKGRTEAFF. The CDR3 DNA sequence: TGTGCCACCTCAGATAAGGGACGCACTGAAGCTTTCTTT.

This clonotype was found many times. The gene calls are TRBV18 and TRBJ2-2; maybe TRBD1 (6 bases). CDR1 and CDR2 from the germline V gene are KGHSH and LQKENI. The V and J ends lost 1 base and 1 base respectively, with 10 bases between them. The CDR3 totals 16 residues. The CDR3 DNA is TGTGCCAGCTCACCACAACAGGGTAGGAACACCGGGGAGCTGTTTTTT. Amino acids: CASSPQQGRNTGELFF. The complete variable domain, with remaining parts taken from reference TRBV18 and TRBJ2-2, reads NAGVMQNPRHLVRRRGQEARLRCSPMKGHSHVYWYRQLPEEGLKFMVYLQKENIIDESGMPKERFSAEFPKEGPSILRIQQVVRGDSAAYFCASSPQQGRNTGELFFGEGSRLTVL.

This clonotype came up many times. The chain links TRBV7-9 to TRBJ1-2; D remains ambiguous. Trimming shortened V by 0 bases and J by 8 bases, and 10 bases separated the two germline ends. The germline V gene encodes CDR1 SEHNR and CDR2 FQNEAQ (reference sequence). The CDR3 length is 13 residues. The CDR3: CASSLAESGGYTF. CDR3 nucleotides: TGTGCCAGCAGCTTAGCTGAATCAGGAGGCTACACCTTC.

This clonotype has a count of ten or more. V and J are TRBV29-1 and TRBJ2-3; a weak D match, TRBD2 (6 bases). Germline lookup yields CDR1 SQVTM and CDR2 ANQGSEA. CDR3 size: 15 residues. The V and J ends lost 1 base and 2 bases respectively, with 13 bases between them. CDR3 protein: CSVEVGDSNTDTQYF. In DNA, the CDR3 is TGCAGCGTTGAAGTGGGGGACTCCAACACAGATACGCAGTATTTT.

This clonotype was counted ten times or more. The CDR3 is CATSEPTGGGYNEQFF. For the CDR3, the DNA is TGTGCCACCAGTGAACCTACAGGGGGCGGCTACAATGAGCAGTTCTTC. This chain connects TRBV24-1 to TRBJ2-1, with 9 bases lining up with TRBD1. The ends lost 4 bases at V and 3 bases at J; junction bases unmatched: 6. The CDR3 has 16 amino acids. Germline values: CDR1 KGHDR, CDR2 SFDVKD.

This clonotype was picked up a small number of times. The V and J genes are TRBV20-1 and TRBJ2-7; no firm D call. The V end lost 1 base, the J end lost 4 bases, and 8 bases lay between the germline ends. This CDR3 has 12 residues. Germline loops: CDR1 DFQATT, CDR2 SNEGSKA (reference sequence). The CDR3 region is CSARVVEYEQYF. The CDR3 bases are TGCAGTGCTAGAGTCGTTGAATACGAGCAGTACTTC.

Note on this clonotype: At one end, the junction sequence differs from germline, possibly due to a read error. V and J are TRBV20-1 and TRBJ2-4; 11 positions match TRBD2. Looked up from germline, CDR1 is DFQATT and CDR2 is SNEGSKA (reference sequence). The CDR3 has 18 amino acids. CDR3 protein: CCARDPSGGSSAKNIQYF. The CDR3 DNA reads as TGCTGTGCTAGAGATCCTAGCGGGGGGTCGAGCGCCAAAAACATTCAGTACTTC.

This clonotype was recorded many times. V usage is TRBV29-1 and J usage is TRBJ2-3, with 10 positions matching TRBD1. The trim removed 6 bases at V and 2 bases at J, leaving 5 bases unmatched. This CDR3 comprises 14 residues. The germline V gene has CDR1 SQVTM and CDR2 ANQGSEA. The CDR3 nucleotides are TGCAGCGTGGGGGGACAGGGGCACACAGATACGCAGTATTTT. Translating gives CSVGGQGHTDTQYF.

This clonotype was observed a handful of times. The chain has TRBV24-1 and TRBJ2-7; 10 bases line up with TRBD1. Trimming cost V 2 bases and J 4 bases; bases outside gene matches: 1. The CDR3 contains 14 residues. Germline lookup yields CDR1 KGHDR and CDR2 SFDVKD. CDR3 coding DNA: TGTGCCACCAGTGATTCGGACAGGGGGTACGAGCAGTACTTC. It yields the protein CATSDSDRGYEQYF.

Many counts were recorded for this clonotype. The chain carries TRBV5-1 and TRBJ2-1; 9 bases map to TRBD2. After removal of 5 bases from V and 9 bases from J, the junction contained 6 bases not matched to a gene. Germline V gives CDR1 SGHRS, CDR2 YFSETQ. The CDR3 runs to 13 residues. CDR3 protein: CASRAGGAVEQFF. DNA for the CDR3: TGCGCCAGCAGGGCGGGGGGGGCCGTTGAGCAGTTCTTC.